Listed below are T cell receptor beta chains from one sample, sequenced in a study of beta chain features in type 1 diabetes. Profiling relied on immunoSEQ multiplex PCR, and the TCRdb table lists in-frame clones only, not all of them. Of 150,000 or so clones listed, roughly 8% were seen once; the top ten hold approximately 0.54%. The specimen sequenced was central memory CD4+ T cells from blood. The receptors stem from a woman aged 18-29 years with type 1 diabetes. Both conserved end residues are part of each CDR3. The order of the fields is J gene, clone size, D gene, V gene, CDR3 protein, CDR3 DNA. D genes are given only for firm matches. Size is stated for part of the rows, as once, few or many counts, or as a class when the clone is expanded.

TRBJ1-5,.,.,TRBV7-9,CASSMVPGNQPQHF,TGTGCCAGCAGCATGGTCCCAGGTAATCAGCCCCAGCATTTT
TRBJ2-5,.,.,TRBV7-2,CASTYGTRETQYF,TGTGCCAGCACCTACGGCACGCGGGAGACCCAGTACTTC
TRBJ2-2,.,.,TRBV5-6,CASSYPGTNTGELFF,TGTGCCAGCAGCTACCCCGGGACGAACACCGGGGAGCTGTTTTTT
TRBJ2-2,.,TRBD2,TRBV7-2,CASSLVKRGLAGELFF,TGTGCCAGCAGCTTAGTGAAGCGGGGGTTGGCCGGGGAGCTGTTTTTT
TRBJ2-1,.,TRBD1,TRBV2,CASLLDRGQNEQFF,TGTGCCAGCCTATTAGACAGGGGCCAAAATGAGCAGTTCTTC
TRBJ2-3,few,.,TRBV19,CASSTGTADTQYF,TGTGCCAGTAGTACGGGAACGGCAGATACGCAGTATTTT
TRBJ2-4,few,TRBD1,TRBV5-6,CASSRGQGDIQYF,TGTGCCAGCAGCAGGGGACAGGGGGACATTCAGTACTTC
TRBJ2-1,.,TRBD1,TRBV7-8,CASSGGTGEANEQFF,TGTGCCAGCAGCGGAGGGACAGGGGAAGCAAATGAGCAGTTCTTC
TRBJ2-6,.,.,TRBV23-1,CASSQPSAASGANVLTF,TGCGCCAGCAGTCAACCTAGCGCGGCCTCTGGGGCCAACGTCCTGACTTTC
TRBJ2-6,few,.,TRBV6-5,CASSGAGNVLTF,TGTGCCAGCAGCGGGGCGGGGAACGTCCTGACTTTC
TRBJ1-2,few,TRBD1,TRBV7-2,CASSRGQGFDGYTF,TGTGCCAGCAGTAGGGGACAGGGCTTCGATGGCTACACCTTC
TRBJ2-5,.,TRBD1,TRBV11-2,CASRGNPTGAETQYF,TGTGCCAGCAGAGGAAACCCGACAGGGGCAGAGACCCAGTACTTC
TRBJ2-7,.,TRBD1,TRBV5-1,CASSYGQGNYEQYF,TGCGCCAGCAGCTACGGACAGGGAAACTACGAGCAGTACTTC
TRBJ2-7,.,TRBD1,TRBV19,CASTPGQASSYEQYF,TGTGCCAGTACCCCGGGACAGGCAAGCTCCTACGAGCAGTACTTC
TRBJ2-6,few,.,TRBV19,CASSTPDRANVLTF,TGTGCCAGTAGTACCCCTGACAGGGCCAACGTCCTGACTTTC
TRBJ1-2,.,.,TRBV6-5,CASTQGYGYTF,TGTGCCAGCACACAGGGCTATGGCTACACCTTC